This TCR beta chain was recorded in a study of cytomegalovirus exposure and HLA in healthy donors. Study overall: Genetic ancestry analysis placed about 76% of the 400 or so donors that were genotyped in the Caucasian-associated cluster.

Findings and caveats of the study: There were fewer than 200 TCR beta chains listed as cytomegalovirus-associated. CMV serostatus was the only recorded immune exposure for donors. It was reported that the classifier diagnosed cytomegalovirus status with high specificity and sensitivity in both the original and validation cohorts.

On this clone: Its target is not known.

The PCR contained 60 Vbeta and 13 Jbeta primers. Repertoires were generated with immunoSEQ multiplex PCR, while TCRdb's copy carries only in-frame clones and drops some. The data contain about 130,000 clones, roughly 79% of them singletons. The TCR sequence derives from a woman in her fifties or sixties in good health and CMV-seronegative. The sample taken for sequencing was PBMCs.

The CDR3 bases are TGCGCCAGCAGCTCGGGACTAGCGGGATATAACTACAATGAGCAGTTCTTC. Amino acid sequence: CASSSGLAGYNYNEQFF. The chain combines TRBV5-1 with TRBJ2-1; 13 bases map to TRBD2. The CDR3 is 17 amino acids. J was trimmed by 3 bases and V by 3 bases; bases with no gene match: 6. From germline, CDR1 is SGHRS and CDR2 YFSETQ.